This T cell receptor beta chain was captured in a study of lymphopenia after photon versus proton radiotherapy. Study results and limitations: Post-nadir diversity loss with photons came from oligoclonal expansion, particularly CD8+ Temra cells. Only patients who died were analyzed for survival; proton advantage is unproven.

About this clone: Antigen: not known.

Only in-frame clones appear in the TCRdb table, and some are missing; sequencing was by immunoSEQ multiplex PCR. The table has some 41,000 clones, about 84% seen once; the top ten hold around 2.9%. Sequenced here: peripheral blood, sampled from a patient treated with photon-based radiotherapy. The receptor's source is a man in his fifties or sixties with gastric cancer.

DNA of the CDR3: TGTGCCTGGAGTGACGGAACTAGCGGGAGGGCCGGGGCCAACGTCCTGACTTTC. The encoded protein is CAWSDGTSGRAGANVLTF. The rearrangement joins TRBV30 to TRBJ2-6; the match to TRBD2 covers 13 bases. The trim removed 1 base at V and 4 bases at J, leaving 7 bases unmatched. The CDR3 contains 18 residues. Germline V lookup: CDR1 GTSNPN, CDR2 SVGIG (reference sequence).